Included here is one TCR beta chain sequence, with context. Its matching antigen is unknown. The sample comes from a study of naive and memory T cell subsets. Findings and limits, study-wide: Reportedly, tuberculin skin test sites gave far more TCRs than other biopsies.

The treatment: skin biopsy from PPD injection site in Mantoux-positive individual. TCR cDNA received a 3' ligated oligonucleotide that carried a UMI. Unsorted total RNA, roughly 1 to 1,100 ng, was DNase treated before reverse transcription. The SP2 primer and nested alpha and beta constant region primers amplified ligated cDNA in four rounds. Each CDR3 protein is one row after TCRdb ran MiXCR on the UMI-ligation and nested PCR reads. The sample records tens of thousands of distinct CDR3 sequences, about 6.9% being singletons. Germline lookup yields CDR1 SEHNR and CDR2 FQNEAQ (reference sequence). The CDR3 spans 13 residues. Between the trimmed V and J ends, which lost 8 bases and 10 bases, there was a span of 20 bases.

The starting material was skin, obtained from a tuberculin skin test site. The origin of this receptor is an adult in good health. The chain employs TRBV7-9 and TRBJ1-1, with D possibly TRBD1 on 6 matching bases. The CDR3 DNA reads as TGTGCCAGCTTCAGGGCAGGGGTAGAACGAGCTTTCTTT. Translating gives CASFRAGVERAFF.